This is a list of T cell receptor beta chains from one sample in a study of blood T cell repertoires in COVID-19. Assay used: immunoSEQ multiplex PCR; TCRdb lists only in-frame clones, some missing. The sample includes about 230,000 clones, around four fifths seen only once; the top ten take approximately 2.6%. Sequencing was performed on peripheral blood. The receptors stem from a woman aged 70-85 years with active or convalescent COVID-19. The conserved cysteine and the conserved F or W are not part of the CDR3 here. Each record gives: J gene, V gene, CDR3 protein.

j_call: TRBJ2-3
v_call: TRBV24-1
cdr3_aa: ATSLDGQRGNTDTQY

j_call: TRBJ2-1
v_call: TRBV15
cdr3_aa: ATSRDPGTANEQF

j_call: TRBJ2-1
v_call: TRBV5-1
cdr3_aa: ASSLGAGGEQF

j_call: TRBJ2-5
v_call: TRBV9
cdr3_aa: ASSLGGQGTGETQY

j_call: TRBJ1-2
v_call: TRBV5-1
cdr3_aa: ASSLVGQGFGYT

j_call: TRBJ2-5
v_call: TRBV7-9
cdr3_aa: ASSKGSSGGLETQY

j_call: TRBJ2-7
v_call: TRBV5-4
cdr3_aa: ASRAAGAEEQY

j_call: TRBJ1-1
v_call: TRBV7-9
cdr3_aa: ASSPQGGAAKAEAF

j_call: TRBJ2-5
v_call: TRBV5-1
cdr3_aa: ASSFSGGAVQETQY

j_call: TRBJ2-7
v_call: TRBV2
cdr3_aa: ASKTTRPFYEQY

j_call: TRBJ2-2
v_call: TRBV19
cdr3_aa: ATIVGGQYTGELF

j_call: TRBJ1-3
v_call: TRBV27
cdr3_aa: ASSFRGSNTIY

j_call: TRBJ2-1
v_call: TRBV5-4
cdr3_aa: ASSFYRGNEQF

j_call: TRBJ2-2
v_call: TRBV6-5
cdr3_aa: ASSSANTGELF

j_call: TRBJ2-1
v_call: TRBV7-9
cdr3_aa: ASSLGAYNEQF

j_call: TRBJ2-1
v_call: TRBV28
cdr3_aa: ASSLPLAGGKI

j_call: TRBJ2-1
v_call: TRBV28
cdr3_aa: ASSDRGNYNEQF

j_call: TRBJ2-2
v_call: TRBV12-5
cdr3_aa: ASGLALAGVVTGELF

j_call: TRBJ1-1
v_call: TRBV7-9
cdr3_aa: ASSPQGRNTEAF

j_call: TRBJ1-1
v_call: TRBV7-2
cdr3_aa: ASSFRRQANEAF

j_call: TRBJ2-7
v_call: TRBV6-5
cdr3_aa: ASKIAGGESYEQY

j_call: TRBJ1-2
v_call: TRBV5-6
cdr3_aa: ASSLINRGYT

j_call: TRBJ1-2
v_call: TRBV28
cdr3_aa: ASSLGQGANGYT

j_call: TRBJ1-1
v_call: TRBV3-1/TRBV3-2
cdr3_aa: ASSQDPWQGDTEAF

j_call: TRBJ2-2
v_call: TRBV18
cdr3_aa: ASSPPGGQYPGELF

j_call: TRBJ1-3
v_call: TRBV7-9
cdr3_aa: ASSLNRLRSGDTIY